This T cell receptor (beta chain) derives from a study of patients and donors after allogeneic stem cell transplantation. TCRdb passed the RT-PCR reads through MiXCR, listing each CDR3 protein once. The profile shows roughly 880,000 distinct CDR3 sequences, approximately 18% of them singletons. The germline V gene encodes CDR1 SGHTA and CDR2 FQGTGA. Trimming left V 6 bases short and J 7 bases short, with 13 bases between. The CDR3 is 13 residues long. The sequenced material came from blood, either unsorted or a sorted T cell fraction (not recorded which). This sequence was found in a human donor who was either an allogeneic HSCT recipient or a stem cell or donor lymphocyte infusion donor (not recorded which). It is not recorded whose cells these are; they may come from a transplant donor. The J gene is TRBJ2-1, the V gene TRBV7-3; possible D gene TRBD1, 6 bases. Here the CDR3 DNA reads TGTGCCAGCAGGCTGGGGGCCTTAAATGAGCAGTTCTTC. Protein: CASRLGALNEQFF.